The rows below give T cell receptor beta chains drawn from one sample of a study of blood T cells in healthy people across ages. TCRdb re-derived calls from the 5' RACE reads in MiXCR, one entry per CDR3 protein. The repertoire holds around 780,000 distinct CDR3 sequences, with under 30% as singletons. A further study also used this sample, focusing on T cells of mothers and their children.

The specimen was blood. The source is a boy aged 5-17 years in good health. Each CDR3 is given with its conserved first and last residue. The order of the fields is D gene, clone size, J gene, V gene, CDR3 DNA, CDR3 protein. D genes are given only for firm matches. Part of the rows lack a size; the others show once, few, many or a class for expanded clones.

D: .; size: few; J: TRBJ2-7; V: TRBV27; DNA: TGTGCCAGCAGTTCCAGCGTGAGCTCCTACGAGCAGTACTTC; CDR3: CASSSSVSSYEQYF
D: TRBD2; size: once; J: TRBJ2-3; V: TRBV7-8; DNA: TGTGCCAGCAGCCACACTAGCGAGAGCACAGATACGCAGTATTTT; CDR3: CASSHTSESTDTQYF
D: TRBD1; size: .; J: TRBJ2-1; V: TRBV20-1; DNA: TGCAGTGCTAGAGAGCCGGGACAGGGGGCAAATCGGTTCTTC; CDR3: CSAREPGQGANRFF
D: TRBD1; size: .; J: TRBJ2-1; V: TRBV5-6; DNA: TGTGCCAGCAGCTTGGACAGGGGCCCTAATGAGCAGTTCTTC; CDR3: CASSLDRGPNEQFF
D: .; size: .; J: TRBJ2-1; V: TRBV7-9; DNA: TGTGCCAGCAGCTTTGGCCCGGCCAATGAGCAGTTCTTC; CDR3: CASSFGPANEQFF
D: .; size: few; J: TRBJ2-3; V: TRBV20-1; DNA: TGCAGTGCTAGAGACATAACAGATACGCAGTATTTT; CDR3: CSARDITDTQYF
D: .; size: .; J: TRBJ2-5; V: TRBV27; DNA: TGTGCCAGCAGTAGTTTATTCGGCAGGGAGACCCAGTACTTC; CDR3: CASSSLFGRETQYF
D: TRBD2; size: .; J: TRBJ2-7; V: TRBV7-3; DNA: TGTGCCAGCAGCTTGGGGGGGAGCTCCTACAATGAGCAGTACTTC; CDR3: CASSLGGSSYNEQYF
D: .; size: .; J: TRBJ1-1; V: TRBV11-2; DNA: TGTGCCAGCAGCTTAGCTCCAAGAGAGGGTAGGACTGAAGCTTTCTTT; CDR3: CASSLAPREGRTEAFF
D: TRBD1; size: .; J: TRBJ2-2; V: TRBV20-1; DNA: TGCAGTGCTAGACGCTCTACAGGGGGCGCGAACACCGGGGAGCTGTTTTTT; CDR3: CSARRSTGGANTGELFF
D: .; size: few; J: TRBJ1-2; V: TRBV25-1; DNA: TGTGCCAGCAGTGAATTAAGGACAGCTTATGGCTACACCTTC; CDR3: CASSELRTAYGYTF
D: .; size: .; J: TRBJ2-2; V: TRBV7-6; DNA: TGTGCCAGCAGCGCAGGACCGAACACCGGGGAGCTGTTTTTT; CDR3: CASSAGPNTGELFF
D: .; size: few; J: TRBJ2-5; V: TRBV3-1; DNA: TGTGCCAGCAGCCTTAAGGGCGCTCGGGCGGAGACCCAGTACTTC; CDR3: CASSLKGARAETQYF
D: TRBD1; size: few; J: TRBJ1-2; V: TRBV25-1; DNA: TGTGCCAGCAGTGGAGCTGAGGACAGGGAGCTCTATGGCTACACCTTC; CDR3: CASSGAEDRELYGYTF
D: TRBD1; size: .; J: TRBJ1-4; V: TRBV5-1; DNA: TGCGCCAGCAGCTTGGGCGGGACAGCCATCGGTGAAAAACTGTTTTTT; CDR3: CASSLGGTAIGEKLFF
D: TRBD1; size: few; J: TRBJ1-2; V: TRBV18; DNA: TGTGCCAGCTCCTACGGACAGGGTAGCGATGGCTACACCTTC; CDR3: CASSYGQGSDGYTF
D: .; size: .; J: TRBJ2-1; V: TRBV30; DNA: TGTGCCTGGGGCACGTATGGGGTGGCCTACAATGAGCAGTTCTTC; CDR3: CAWGTYGVAYNEQFF
D: TRBD1; size: .; J: TRBJ2-4; V: TRBV2; DNA: TGTGCCAGCAGGGACAGGGGCGAAGCCAAAAACATTCAGTACTTC; CDR3: CASRDRGEAKNIQYF
D: .; size: .; J: TRBJ1-2; V: TRBV28; DNA: TGTGCCAGTGCCTACAACTATGGCTACACCTTC; CDR3: CASAYNYGYTF
D: .; size: .; J: TRBJ2-5; V: TRBV5-1; DNA: TGCGCCAGCAGCGATCAGGGATTGGAGACCCAGTACTTC; CDR3: CASSDQGLETQYF
D: TRBD1; size: .; J: TRBJ2-3; V: TRBV10-3; DNA: TGTGCCATCAGTGAGGGACAGGACACAGATACGCAGTATTTT; CDR3: CAISEGQDTDTQYF
D: .; size: once; J: TRBJ2-3; V: TRBV9; DNA: TGTGCCAGCAGCGTAGTAGGTGGGGGGGGGCCAGATACGCAGTATTTT; CDR3: CASSVVGGGGPDTQYF
D: .; size: few; J: TRBJ1-1; V: TRBV29-1; DNA: TGCAGCGTTAAACAGGGACTGAACACTGAAGCTTTCTTT; CDR3: CSVKQGLNTEAFF
D: .; size: .; J: TRBJ2-1; V: TRBV20-1; DNA: TGCAGTGCTAGAGATGAATCGGCTGAGCAGTTCTTC; CDR3: CSARDESAEQFF
D: .; size: .; J: TRBJ1-2; V: TRBV12-3/TRBV12-4; DNA: TGTGCCAGCGCCAAGGGAGTCCCTGGCTACACCTTC; CDR3: CASAKGVPGYTF
D: .; size: .; J: TRBJ2-3; V: TRBV10-2; DNA: TGCGCCAGCAGTGATCGAGGGGACCCCACAGATACGCAGTATTTT; CDR3: CASSDRGDPTDTQYF
D: TRBD1; size: .; J: TRBJ2-7; V: TRBV7-3; DNA: TGTGCCAGCAGCTTAAGGGAGGACAGGGGAGTTTACGAGCAGTACTTC; CDR3: CASSLREDRGVYEQYF
D: TRBD1; size: once; J: TRBJ1-4; V: TRBV12-3/TRBV12-4; DNA: TGTGCCAGCAGAAAACCGGGACAGATAGATGAAAAACTGTTTTTT; CDR3: CASRKPGQIDEKLFF
D: TRBD2; size: .; J: TRBJ2-1; V: TRBV5-6; DNA: TGTGCCAGCAGCCTACTAGCGGGGGGCCGGACCTCCTACAATGAGCAGTTCTTC; CDR3: CASSLLAGGRTSYNEQFF
D: TRBD1; size: few; J: TRBJ2-1; V: TRBV13; DNA: TGTGCCAGCAGCGAGGGACAGGGAGTCTACAATGAGCAGTTCTTC; CDR3: CASSEGQGVYNEQFF
D: TRBD2; size: .; J: TRBJ2-3; V: TRBV9; DNA: TGTGCCAGCAGCGTGGCCGGGACTACATCAGATACGCAGTATTTT; CDR3: CASSVAGTTSDTQYF
D: .; size: few; J: TRBJ2-1; V: TRBV5-5; DNA: TGTGCCAGCAGCTTGCGAGGGGGGGCCATAAATGAGCAGTTCTTC; CDR3: CASSLRGGAINEQFF
D: .; size: few; J: TRBJ2-5; V: TRBV29-1; DNA: TGCAGCGGGGGCGGGACAGTGTTCCAAGAGACCCAGTACTTC; CDR3: CSGGGTVFQETQYF
D: .; size: few; J: TRBJ1-3; V: TRBV6-5; DNA: TGTGCCAGCAGTTACTCGAGAGAACCCTCTGGAAACACCATATATTTT; CDR3: CASSYSREPSGNTIYF
D: TRBD2; size: .; J: TRBJ2-2; V: TRBV4-2; DNA: TGTGCCAGCAGCCAAGATCGGGACGGTTTTGGGGGGGGGAACACCGGGGAGCTGTTTTTT; CDR3: CASSQDRDGFGGGNTGELFF
D: .; size: few; J: TRBJ2-3; V: TRBV5-1; DNA: TGCGCCAGCAGCCGGCGATCGACGGGGGATACAGATACGCAGTATTTT; CDR3: CASSRRSTGDTDTQYF
D: .; size: .; J: TRBJ1-5; V: TRBV12-3/TRBV12-4; DNA: TGTGCCAGCAGTTTTGGGTCTTATAGCAATCAGCCCCAGCATTTT; CDR3: CASSFGSYSNQPQHF
D: TRBD1; size: .; J: TRBJ1-1; V: TRBV5-1; DNA: TGCGCCAGCAGCTCAGAACAGGGGAGAACTGAAGCTTTCTTT; CDR3: CASSSEQGRTEAFF
D: .; size: few; J: TRBJ2-3; V: TRBV6-1; DNA: TGTGCCAGCAGTGAATGGACTGTAGATACGCAGTATTTT; CDR3: CASSEWTVDTQYF
D: .; size: .; J: TRBJ1-1; V: TRBV27; DNA: TGTGCCAGCAGTCCCGGGGGAGACACTGAAGCTTTCTTT; CDR3: CASSPGGDTEAFF
D: .; size: .; J: TRBJ1-2; V: TRBV12-3/TRBV12-4; DNA: TGTGCCAGCAGCACCGGGCATGCGGTTCGCTACACCTTC; CDR3: CASSTGHAVRYTF
D: .; size: .; J: TRBJ1-2; V: TRBV5-5; DNA: TGTGCCAGCAGTCCGCTGGGCGGTCCGTGGGGCTACACCTTC; CDR3: CASSPLGGPWGYTF
D: TRBD2; size: .; J: TRBJ2-5; V: TRBV7-9; DNA: TGTGCCAGCAGCTTAGCGCGGGGGGCACCCCAAGAGACCCAGTACTTC; CDR3: CASSLARGAPQETQYF
D: .; size: few; J: TRBJ2-1; V: TRBV5-4; DNA: TGTGCCAGCAGCTTCATGAGTTACAATGAGCAGTTCTTC; CDR3: CASSFMSYNEQFF
D: TRBD1; size: few; J: TRBJ1-1; V: TRBV29-1; DNA: TGCAGCGGGAAGACAGGGGCCACTGAAGCTTTCTTT; CDR3: CSGKTGATEAFF
D: .; size: .; J: TRBJ1-4; V: TRBV28; DNA: TGTGCCAGCAGTTCCACCGACAGGTTGTCTGAAAAACTGTTTTTT; CDR3: CASSSTDRLSEKLFF
D: .; size: once; J: TRBJ1-5; V: TRBV20-1; DNA: TGCAGTGCTAGAGATCGGGGTTCGGGCAATCAGCCCCAGCATTTT; CDR3: CSARDRGSGNQPQHF
D: .; size: .; J: TRBJ2-3; V: TRBV11-2; DNA: TGTGCCAGCAGCCGGGTCCCCACAGATACGCAGTATTTT; CDR3: CASSRVPTDTQYF
D: TRBD2; size: .; J: TRBJ2-5; V: TRBV29-1; DNA: TGCAGCGTTGTTCCGCGACTAGCGGGAGGGGAGACCCAGTACTTC; CDR3: CSVVPRLAGGETQYF
D: .; size: .; J: TRBJ1-5; V: TRBV19; DNA: TGTGCCACTCCCCCTGGACAGAGTCGTCAGCCCCAGCATTTT; CDR3: CATPPGQSRQPQHF
D: TRBD1; size: .; J: TRBJ1-2; V: TRBV7-9; DNA: TGTGCCAGCAGCCCTTCTCATACTCAGGGGGCGCCTTATGGCTACACCTTC; CDR3: CASSPSHTQGAPYGYTF
D: .; size: few; J: TRBJ2-1; V: TRBV3-1; DNA: TGTGCCAGCAGCCCATTGGGGGGCGGATCCCACAATGAGCAGTTCTTC; CDR3: CASSPLGGGSHNEQFF
D: TRBD1; size: few; J: TRBJ2-5; V: TRBV24-1; DNA: TGTGCCACCAGTGATGACAGGGGATGGGGGGAGACCCAGTACTTC; CDR3: CATSDDRGWGETQYF
D: .; size: .; J: TRBJ2-7; V: TRBV6-5; DNA: TGTGCCAGCAGTTCGACTACGAGGCAGTACTTC; CDR3: CASSSTTRQYF
D: TRBD1; size: few; J: TRBJ2-7; V: TRBV27; DNA: TGTGCCAGCAGTTCCCCGGACAGGGTTGATGAGCAGTACTTC; CDR3: CASSSPDRVDEQYF